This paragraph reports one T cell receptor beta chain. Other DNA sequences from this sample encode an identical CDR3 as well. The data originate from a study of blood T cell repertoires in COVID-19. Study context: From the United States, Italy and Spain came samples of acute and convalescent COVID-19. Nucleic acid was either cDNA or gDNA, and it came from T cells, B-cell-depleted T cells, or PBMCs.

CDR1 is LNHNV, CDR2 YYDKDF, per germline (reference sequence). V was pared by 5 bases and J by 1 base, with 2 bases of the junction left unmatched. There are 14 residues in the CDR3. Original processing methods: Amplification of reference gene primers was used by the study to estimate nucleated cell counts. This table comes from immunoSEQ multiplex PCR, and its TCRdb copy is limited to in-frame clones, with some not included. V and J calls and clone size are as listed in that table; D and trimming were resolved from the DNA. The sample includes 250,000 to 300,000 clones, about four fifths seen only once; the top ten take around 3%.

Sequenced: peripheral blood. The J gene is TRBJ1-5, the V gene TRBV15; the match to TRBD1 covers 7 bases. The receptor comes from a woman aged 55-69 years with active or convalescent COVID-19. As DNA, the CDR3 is TGTGCCACCAGCGGGGGACAGAGCAATCAGCCCCAGCATTTT. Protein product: CATSGGQSNQPQHF.